This is a list of T cell receptor beta chains from one sample in a study of cytomegalovirus exposure and HLA in healthy donors. This table comes from immunoSEQ multiplex PCR, and its TCRdb copy is limited to in-frame clones, with some not included. Here the sample spans around 190,000 clones, 70% to 80% being singletons. The sequenced sample was PBMCs. These TCRs come from a woman aged 25 to 39 in good health and CMV-seronegative. Both conserved end residues are part of each CDR3. A D gene is named only where the DNA matches it firmly. The size of a clone is reported for some rows only, either as once, few or many, or as a class for expanded clones.

J: TRBJ2-3
size: .
D: TRBD2
V: TRBV5-6
CDR3: CASNQRRLAGYTDTQYF
DNA: TGTGCCAGCAATCAAAGGCGGCTAGCGGGTTACACAGATACGCAGTATTTT

J: TRBJ2-7
size: .
D: .
V: TRBV6-5
CDR3: CAIPVPSPCDEQYF
DNA: TGTGCCATCCCTGTCCCCTCCCCTTGCGACGAGCAGTACTTC

J: TRBJ1-4
size: .
D: TRBD1
V: TRBV4-1
CDR3: CASSRDRGYEKLFF
DNA: TGCGCCAGCAGCCGGGACAGGGGTTATGAAAAACTGTTTTTT

J: TRBJ1-6
size: few
D: .
V: TRBV6-5
CDR3: CASRQGGESSPLHF
DNA: TGTGCCAGCAGGCAGGGCGGGGAGAGTTCACCCCTCCACTTT

J: TRBJ2-1
size: .
D: .
V: TRBV11-3
CDR3: CASSLDRVYNEQFF
DNA: TGTGCCAGCAGCTTAGACAGGGTTTACAATGAGCAGTTCTTC

J: TRBJ1-1
size: once
D: TRBD1
V: TRBV2
CDR3: CASRGGQGAKAFF
DNA: TGTGCCAGCAGGGGGGGACAGGGGGCCAAAGCTTTCTTT

J: TRBJ1-2
size: .
D: TRBD1
V: TRBV10-3
CDR3: CAIRGDRGYGYTF
DNA: TGTGCCATCAGGGGAGACAGGGGCTATGGCTACACCTTC

J: TRBJ2-1
size: .
D: TRBD2
V: TRBV4-1
CDR3: CASSQEGAGVREQFF
DNA: TGCGCCAGCAGCCAAGAGGGCGCGGGAGTAAGGGAGCAGTTCTTC

J: TRBJ2-4
size: .
D: TRBD2
V: TRBV29-1
CDR3: CSAEAAGGLAKNIQYF
DNA: TGCAGCGCGGAGGCCGCGGGGGGGTTAGCCAAAAACATTCAGTACTTC

J: TRBJ1-5
size: .
D: .
V: TRBV6-5
CDR3: CASTGVNQPQHF
DNA: TGTGCCAGCACCGGAGTTAATCAGCCCCAGCATTTT

J: TRBJ2-3
size: .
D: TRBD2
V: TRBV7-9
CDR3: CASSTSGSTDTQYF
DNA: TGTGCCTCCAGCACTAGCGGGAGCACAGATACGCAGTATTTT

J: TRBJ2-7
size: .
D: .
V: TRBV4-1
CDR3: CASSFRDTLYEQYF
DNA: TGCGCCAGCAGCTTCCGGGACACCCTCTACGAGCAGTACTTC

J: TRBJ2-2
size: .
D: .
V: TRBV7-9
CDR3: CSSSLAGTENSGELFF
DNA: TGTTCCAGCAGCTTAGCGGGGACAGAGAACTCCGGGGAGCTGTTTTTT

J: TRBJ1-2
size: .
D: .
V: TRBV2
CDR3: CAGKTATAVGYTF
DNA: TGTGCCGGAAAGACCGCGACAGCTGTTGGCTACACCTTC

J: TRBJ2-2
size: .
D: .
V: TRBV30
CDR3: CAWSGSYTGELFF
DNA: TGTGCCTGGAGTGGCAGTTACACCGGGGAGCTGTTTTTT

J: TRBJ1-4
size: few
D: TRBD1
V: TRBV5-1
CDR3: CASSPGTGNEKLFF
DNA: TGCGCCAGCAGCCCCGGGACAGGGAATGAAAAACTGTTTTTT

J: TRBJ1-2
size: few
D: TRBD1
V: TRBV19
CDR3: CASSIRTGDRGYTF
DNA: TGTGCCAGTAGTATCCGGACAGGGGATCGGGGCTACACCTTC

J: TRBJ2-3
size: once
D: .
V: TRBV5-1
CDR3: CASSLEGQRAYTDTQYF
DNA: TGCGCCAGCAGCTTGGAAGGCCAGCGGGCTTACACAGATACGCAGTATTTT

J: TRBJ1-1
size: .
D: .
V: TRBV18
CDR3: CASSPLQGKNTEAFF
DNA: TGTGCCAGCTCACCTTTACAGGGTAAGAACACTGAAGCTTTCTTT

J: TRBJ1-4
size: .
D: .
V: TRBV5-1
CDR3: CASSSQPQGTNEKLFF
DNA: TGCGCCAGCAGCTCGCAACCACAGGGCACTAATGAAAAACTGTTTTTT

J: TRBJ2-1
size: .
D: TRBD1
V: TRBV6-5
CDR3: CASSYSASGTVVGQFF
DNA: TGTGCCAGCAGTTACTCCGCTTCCGGGACAGTCGTGGGGCAGTTCTTC

J: TRBJ2-7
size: .
D: .
V: TRBV5-6
CDR3: CASSLGRSYEQYF
DNA: TGTGCCAGCAGCTTGGGTAGATCCTACGAGCAGTACTTC

J: TRBJ2-1
size: few
D: .
V: TRBV5-6
CDR3: CASSLVLASSYNEQFF
DNA: TGTGCCAGCAGCTTGGTGCTAGCGAGCTCCTACAATGAGCAGTTCTTC

J: TRBJ2-5
size: .
D: .
V: TRBV10-3
CDR3: CAISEANQETQYF
DNA: TGTGCCATCAGTGAAGCGAACCAAGAGACCCAGTACTTC

J: TRBJ2-1
size: once
D: .
V: TRBV30
CDR3: CAWSGAVAINEQFF
DNA: TGTGCCTGGAGTGGGGCAGTAGCGATCAATGAGCAGTTCTTC

J: TRBJ2-5
size: .
D: .
V: TRBV6-5
CDR3: CASSYTLPGRGETQYF
DNA: TGTGCCAGCAGTTACACCCTCCCGGGGAGAGGAGAGACCCAGTACTTC

J: TRBJ1-1
size: .
D: TRBD1
V: TRBV12-5
CDR3: CASGLVQGVVNTEAFF
DNA: TGTGCTAGTGGTTTGGTCCAGGGGGTCGTGAACACTGAAGCTTTCTTT

J: TRBJ1-6
size: .
D: TRBD1
V: TRBV30
CDR3: CAWKGGSLNF
DNA: TGTGCCTGGAAAGGGGGCAGCCTTAACTTT

J: TRBJ2-1
size: once
D: .
V: TRBV4-2
CDR3: CASSQGTYNEQFF
DNA: TGTGCCAGCAGCCAAGGGACATACAATGAGCAGTTCTTC

J: TRBJ2-3
size: .
D: TRBD2
V: TRBV7-9
CDR3: CASSSGLAEISDTQYF
DNA: TGTGCCAGCAGCTCGGGACTAGCGGAAATCTCGGATACGCAGTATTTT

J: TRBJ1-2
size: .
D: .
V: TRBV30
CDR3: CAWTDGGGYGYTF
DNA: TGTGCCTGGACCGACGGGGGGGGCTATGGCTACACCTTC

J: TRBJ2-3
size: .
D: TRBD2
V: TRBV6-1
CDR3: CASRETSPSNTQYF
DNA: TGTGCCAGCAGGGAGACTAGCCCCAGCAATACGCAGTATTTT

J: TRBJ2-7
size: once
D: TRBD1
V: TRBV6-6
CDR3: CASKLQGSGEQYF
DNA: TGTGCCAGCAAACTACAGGGGAGCGGCGAGCAGTACTTC

J: TRBJ1-5
size: .
D: .
V: TRBV19
CDR3: CASSTRNQPQHF
DNA: TGTGCCAGTAGTACTAGGAATCAGCCCCAGCATTTT

J: TRBJ1-1
size: .
D: .
V: TRBV9
CDR3: CASSPAGDYMNTEAFF
DNA: TGTGCCAGCAGCCCAGCCGGGGACTACATGAACACTGAAGCTTTCTTT

J: TRBJ2-2
size: .
D: TRBD2
V: TRBV5-4
CDR3: CASSSGGGTSANTGELFF
DNA: TGTGCCAGCAGCTCGGGCGGGGGGACTTCCGCGAACACCGGGGAGCTGTTTTTT

J: TRBJ2-7
size: .
D: TRBD2
V: TRBV9
CDR3: CASSVGSGGARSEQYF
DNA: TGTGCCAGCAGCGTAGGTAGCGGGGGGGCGCGGTCCGAGCAGTACTTC

J: TRBJ1-1
size: .
D: .
V: TRBV30
CDR3: CAWSLQGMLNTEAFF
DNA: TGTGCCTGGAGTCTCCAGGGAATGCTGAACACTGAAGCTTTCTTT

J: TRBJ2-1
size: .
D: TRBD2
V: TRBV5-4
CDR3: CASSLAYSGGEYNEQFF
DNA: TGTGCCAGCAGCTTGGCCTACAGCGGGGGAGAATACAATGAGCAGTTCTTC

J: TRBJ2-3
size: .
D: .
V: TRBV28
CDR3: CASSSAGGTDTQYF
DNA: TGTGCCAGCAGTTCCGCCGGTGGCACAGATACGCAGTATTTT

J: TRBJ2-3
size: .
D: TRBD2
V: TRBV7-6
CDR3: CASSLRDYNTDTQYF
DNA: TGTGCCAGCAGCCTGCGGGACTACAACACAGATACGCAGTATTTT

J: TRBJ1-1
size: once
D: .
V: TRBV5-1
CDR3: CASSLRYAYPRDTEAFF
DNA: TGCGCCAGCAGCTTGCGGTACGCTTACCCTCGGGACACTGAAGCTTTCTTT

J: TRBJ2-5
size: few
D: .
V: TRBV9
CDR3: CASSVNFQETQYF
DNA: TGTGCCAGCAGCGTAAACTTCCAAGAGACCCAGTACTTC

J: TRBJ1-6
size: .
D: .
V: TRBV30
CDR3: CAWSFTAFNSPLHF
DNA: TGTGCCTGGAGTTTTACAGCTTTTAATTCACCCCTCCACTTT

J: TRBJ2-5
size: .
D: .
V: TRBV19
CDR3: CASSIVQYQETQYF
DNA: TGTGCCAGTAGTATAGTACAGTACCAAGAGACCCAGTACTTC

J: TRBJ2-7
size: few
D: TRBD2
V: TRBV4-1
CDR3: CASSPTLLAGGPRSYEQYF
DNA: TGCGCCAGCAGCCCGACCCTCCTAGCGGGAGGGCCCAGGTCCTACGAGCAGTACTTC

J: TRBJ1-1
size: .
D: .
V: TRBV18
CDR3: CASSLTIGVMNTEAFF
DNA: TGTGCCAGCTCACTTACCATCGGGGTTATGAACACTGAAGCTTTCTTT

J: TRBJ1-1
size: .
D: .
V: TRBV27
CDR3: CASAGGGRNTEAFF
DNA: TGTGCCAGCGCTGGGGGGGGCAGGAACACTGAAGCTTTCTTT

J: TRBJ1-2
size: few
D: TRBD1
V: TRBV5-1
CDR3: CASSPESGTGRGYTF
DNA: TGCGCCAGCAGCCCAGAATCCGGGACAGGGCGTGGCTACACCTTC

J: TRBJ2-1
size: once
D: TRBD2
V: TRBV27
CDR3: CASSPQGSGSTNEQFF
DNA: TGTGCCAGCAGTCCCCAGGGTAGCGGGAGTACTAATGAGCAGTTCTTC

J: TRBJ2-7
size: .
D: .
V: TRBV6-6
CDR3: CASRLQDYEQYF
DNA: TGTGCCAGCAGATTACAGGACTACGAGCAGTACTTC

J: TRBJ2-5
size: .
D: TRBD2
V: TRBV5-1
CDR3: CASTQSGIAETQYF
DNA: TGCGCCAGCACTCAGAGCGGGATAGCCGAGACCCAGTACTTC

J: TRBJ1-6
size: .
D: .
V: TRBV6-6
CDR3: CASSYGRGENSPLHF
DNA: TGTGCCAGCAGTTACGGCAGGGGTGAGAATTCACCCCTCCACTTT